The 15 T cell receptor beta chains below come from one sample, sequenced in a study of T cell clones after liver transplantation (dated by TCRdb to the late 2010s). Libraries were constructed by the immunoSEQ multiplex PCR assay. TCRdb's version of the immuneACCESS table is confined to in-frame rearrangements and falls short of the full clone set. An unresolved V gene accounts for under half of the shortfall where checked; the remainder is of unknown origin. The sample table lists about 51,000 clones, 80% to 90% of them with a count of one. 13% to 15% of the sample is in the top ten clones. The sample was CD8+ T cells from blood, taken 12 months after liver transplant. The receptor source for this set is a human patient who received a liver transplant. Post transplant, some T cells may arise from the graft donor.

This clone was seen a single time. The chain employs TRBV29-1 and TRBJ1-1; unclear D gene. The CDR3 contains 11 residues. Deletions cut 6 bases from V and 4 bases from J, with 9 bases between. Per germline, CDR1 SQVTM and CDR2 ANQGSEA. CDR3 sequence (DNA): TGCAGCGTCGTCCGCGGCACTGAAGCTTTCTTT. Protein product: CSVVRGTEAFF.

This clone was seen a single time. The gene calls are TRBV19 and TRBJ1-1, with TRBD1 as a possible D gene (6 bases). Trimming left V 7 bases short and J 0 bases short, with 18 bases between. This CDR3 has 16 residues. Germline CDR1 is LNHDA and CDR2 is SQIVND (reference sequence). This CDR3 reads CASTQGILSMNTEAFF. CDR3 nucleotides: TGTGCCAGTACTCAGGGGATCTTAAGTATGAACACTGAAGCTTTCTTT.

The chain carries TRBV29-1 and TRBJ2-1, with D possibly being TRBD2 (5 bases). The V gene's germline CDR1 is SQVTM and CDR2 ANQGSEA. Trimming left V 4 bases short and J 4 bases short, with 8 bases between. The CDR3 has 12 amino acids. The CDR3 is CSVGRAYNEQFF. The CDR3 DNA reads as TGCAGCGTTGGGCGGGCATACAATGAGCAGTTCTTC.

The chain combines TRBV19 with TRBJ2-1; perhaps D is TRBD1 or TRBD2 (7 bases each). CDR3 length: 15 residues. Trimming removed 3 bases at V and 1 base at J, with 10 bases between. CDR1 is LNHDA, CDR2 SQIVND, per germline (reference sequence). The CDR3 DNA reads as TGTGCCAGTAGTATCCAGGGGGGGTCCTACAATGAGCAGTTCTTC. It translates to CASSIQGGSYNEQFF.

The chain links TRBV19 to TRBJ2-1; D possibly corresponds to TRBD2 (5 bases). This CDR3 region has 13 residues. Germline CDR1 LNHDA, CDR2 SQIVND (reference sequence). V gave up 7 bases and J gave up 7 bases, with 14 bases separating them. The CDR3 coding sequence is TGTGCCAGTACCCCCGGACTTAGGAATGAGCAGTTCTTC. It encodes CASTPGLRNEQFF.

The chain combines TRBV18 with TRBJ2-1; TRBD2 matches at 13 bases. This CDR3 is 18 amino acids long. Germline V gene lookup returns CDR1 KGHSH and CDR2 LQKENI. The V segment lost 2 bases and the J segment 10 bases; nucleotides outside the gene matches: 14. The CDR3 DNA follows: TGTGCCAGCTCACCAATGGTCCACGGGACTAGCGGGAATCTAGAGCAGTTCTTC. Translating it yields CASSPMVHGTSGNLEQFF.

The V and J genes are TRBV28 and TRBJ2-1; D ambiguous. This CDR3 contains 15 residues. The V and J ends lost 6 bases and 12 bases respectively, with 24 bases between them. Germline loops: CDR1 MDHEN, CDR2 SYDVKM. The CDR3 DNA follows: TGTGCCAGCAGCAAATATTTTCTCGTGATGGGCTTGCAGTTCTTC. This encodes CASSKYFLVMGLQFF.

This clone has a single count. CDR3 loop: CASSLGGSEQFF. CDR3 coding DNA: TGCGCCAGCAGCTTGGGCGGCAGTGAGCAGTTCTTC. The gene calls are TRBV5-1 and TRBJ2-1; D ambiguous. This CDR3 spans 12 amino acids. Trimming stripped 0 bases from V and 9 bases from J, with 7 bases between. The germline CDR1 and CDR2 sequences are SGHRS and YFSETQ.

The chain employs TRBV27 and TRBJ2-1; no definite D call. Trimming took off 0 bases at V and 6 bases at J, with 9 bases between the two ends. CDR3 length equals 14 residues. The germline V gene has CDR1 MNHEY and CDR2 SMNVEV (reference sequence). The CDR3 loop reads CASSLSSNLNEQFF. The CDR3 bases are TGTGCCAGCAGTTTATCTTCAAATCTCAATGAGCAGTTCTTC.

The V and J genes are TRBV11-3 and TRBJ1-1; D unclear. This CDR3 spans 15 amino acids. Deletions cut 2 bases from V and 0 bases from J, with 10 bases between. Germline-derived CDR1 and CDR2 are SGHNT and YENEEA. The CDR3, as DNA: TGTGCCAGCAGCTTAAACGGACGGATGAACACTGAAGCTTTCTTT. It specifies CASSLNGRMNTEAFF.

This chain connects TRBV27 to TRBJ2-7; a weak D match, TRBD2 (5 bases). The CDR3 is 13 residues long. Germline-derived CDR1 and CDR2 are MNHEY and SMNVEV (reference sequence). The germline V and J ends were trimmed by 3 bases and 6 bases, with 12 bases remaining between them. CDR3 loop: CASSFSDWTEQYF. CDR3 coding DNA: TGTGCCAGCAGTTTCTCGGACTGGACCGAGCAGTACTTC.

There are many counts of this clone. The V gene is TRBV5-1, the J gene TRBJ1-2; D uncertain. The germline gives CDR1 SGHRS, CDR2 YFSETQ. The ends were cut back, 2 bases at V and 4 bases at J, with 12 bases in the middle. The CDR3 totals 14 residues. CDR3 sequence: CASSLIGDPYGYTF. Written as DNA, the CDR3 is TGCGCCAGCAGCTTAATCGGGGATCCCTATGGCTACACCTTC.

The V call is TRBV15, the J call TRBJ2-2; D might be TRBD2 (5 bases). The length of the CDR3 is 14 residues. With 5 bases removed from V and 8 bases from J, the gap between germline ends came to 15 bases. CDR1 and CDR2 from the germline V gene are LNHNV and YYDKDF (reference sequence). In nucleotides, the CDR3 is TGTGCCACCAGCTCCGGTGAGGGAGCGGGGGAGCTGTTTTTT. Residues: CATSSGEGAGELFF.

The chain recombines TRBV14 with TRBJ2-7, with 11 nucleotides matching TRBD2. CDR1 and CDR2 (germline): SGHDN, FVKESK. V lost 3 bases to trimming and J lost 4 bases; unmatched junction nucleotides: 5. The CDR3 sequence is 15 residues long. CDR3 sequence reads: CASSHVLAGEYEQYF. The CDR3 coding sequence is TGTGCCAGCAGCCACGTACTAGCGGGAGAGTACGAGCAGTACTTC.

This chain links TRBV19 with TRBJ1-1, with TRBD1 as a possible D gene (5 bases). With 8 bases removed from V and 0 bases from J, the gap between germline ends came to 13 bases. The length of the CDR3 is 14 residues. CDR1 and CDR2 (germline): LNHDA, SQIVND (reference sequence). CDR3: CASSWGPMNTEAFF. In DNA form, the CDR3 reads TGTGCCAGTTCGTGGGGACCTATGAACACTGAAGCTTTCTTT.